This T cell receptor beta chain derives from a study of blood T cell repertoires in COVID-19. Study context: Sites across the United States, Italy and Spain contributed samples from acute and convalescent COVID-19. PBMCs, B-cell-depleted T cells, or T cells were the source of the cDNA or gDNA that made up the material.

Study processing details: Estimates of nucleated cell counts were drawn from the amplification of reference gene primers. TCRdb's copy holds only in-frame clones and misses some; the assay was immunoSEQ multiplex PCR. V and J calls and clone size are given by that table; D and trimming were obtained from the DNA. The sample includes around 140,000 clones, 60% to 85% seen only once; the top ten take just under 2%. This CDR3 region has 13 residues. Trimming took 2 bases from V and 1 from J, leaving 5 bases between them. About this clone: Other DNA variants within this sample encode the same CDR3.

This TCR was sampled from a woman aged 55-70 years with acute or convalescent COVID-19. What was sequenced was peripheral blood. This chain connects TRBV12-3 or TRBV12-4 to TRBJ1-1; no firm D call. CDR3 residues: CASSLRGNTEAFF. CDR3 sequence (DNA): TGTGCCAGCAGTTTACGGGGGAACACTGAAGCTTTCTTT.